Sequencing of this TCR beta chain was carried out in a study of blood T cells in healthy people across ages. Study-level points and caveats: When set beside aged donors, long-lived donors presented more naive CD4+ cells and higher diversity.

Together with a sample-barcoded 5' primer, a J-beta primer mix was included in a second PCR lasting roughly 6 to 12 cycles. Sequencing recovered at least 3 million CDR3-containing paired-end reads from each sample. TCRdb processed the 5' RACE reads anew with MiXCR; each CDR3 protein has one entry. The data show 700,000 or so distinct CDR3 sequences, around 41% seen once. The CDR3 extends over 14 amino acids. Germline CDR1 reads SQVTM; CDR2 reads ANQGSEA. Trimming took 7 bases from V and 2 from J; bases not matched to a gene: 11. Sample donors were healthy Caucasian individuals that came from Russia, aged about 6 to 100. At least 5.5 micrograms of total RNA were extracted per sample. This clonotype was counted between two and nine times. Antigen specificity is unknown.

The sequence was obtained from a man aged 80 or over in good health. The rearrangement joins TRBV29-1 to TRBJ2-7; 7 bases agree with TRBD2. Material: blood. The CDR3 reads CSARVRAGAYEQYF. CDR3 nucleotide sequence: TGCAGCGCCAGGGTAAGGGCGGGGGCCTACGAGCAGTACTTC.